This T cell receptor beta chain was sequenced during a study of CD8+CD57+ T cells in acquired aplastic anemia. Across the study: Mean DNA quantity obtained from sorted CD4+ and CD8+ cells was 2.5 to 4 ug.

All sequencing subjects had displayed CD8+CD57+ cell expansion on flow cytometry. Receipt of therapy had not occurred in any patient by the time of blood sampling. With regard to this clonotype: Its antigen is unidentified.

Study-level findings and limits: Any difference that existed in CD8+ Simpson's diversity between patients and controls was not significant.

Deletions cut 0 bases from V and 5 bases from J, with 8 bases between. The V gene's germline CDR1 is MRHNA and CDR2 SNTAGT. This CDR3 is built from 14 residues. Using genomic DNA as the template, TCR beta VDJ and CDR3 profiling was carried out. TCRdb re-called the reads through MiXCR, storing one row per CDR3 protein. Counted here are 150,000 to 200,000 distinct CDR3 sequences, more than 45% occurring once; the ten biggest clones make up about 1.2%. Sequenced input: sorted CD4+, CD8+, or CD8+CD57+ T cells (not recorded which) from PBMCs. This TCR was sampled from a human donor with aplastic anemia. The rearrangement links TRBV6-4 to TRBJ2-1; D unresolved. In DNA, the CDR3 is TGTGCCAGCAGTGACTCGCGGCTTAACAATGAGCAGTTCTTC. Its translation: CASSDSRLNNEQFF.